Below are 10 T cell receptor beta chains sequenced from a single sample in a study of beta chain features in type 1 diabetes. Study-wide points: In every one of the four CD4+ subsets, TCRB CDR3s were moderately but significantly shorter in Type 1 diabetes patients.

For these TCRs, the target antigens are not known. Expressed TCRB transcripts were sequenced because the isolated RNA had all been reverse transcribed beforehand. Repertoires were generated with immunoSEQ multiplex PCR, while TCRdb's copy carries only in-frame clones and drops some. The data hold 250,000 to 350,000 clones, with 13% to 15% observed a single time. Sequences were obtained from naive CD4+ T cells from blood. All receptors derive from a man aged 25-45 years with type 1 diabetes.

This clone appeared a few times. V gene TRBV5-6 combines with J gene TRBJ2-2; 12 bases agree with TRBD2. The CDR3 is made up of 16 amino acids. After removal of 2 bases from V and 5 bases from J, the junction contained 4 bases not matched to a gene. The V gene's germline CDR1 is SGHDT and CDR2 YYEEEE. CDR3 sequence reads: CASSFTSGRFTGELFF. In nucleotides, the CDR3 is TGTGCCAGCAGCTTCACTAGCGGGAGGTTTACCGGGGAGCTGTTTTTT.

This clone turned up a few times. V is TRBV29-1 and J is TRBJ1-1; D might be TRBD1 (6 bases). Germline lookup yields CDR1 SQVTM and CDR2 ANQGSEA. CDR3 length: 15 amino acids. The germline V and J ends were trimmed by 4 bases and 5 bases, with 20 bases remaining between them. The CDR3 region is CSVVSGPEGVTEAFF. CDR3 nucleotides: TGCAGCGTTGTTTCGGGCCCCGAGGGGGTAACTGAAGCTTTCTTT.

J is TRBJ2-3 and V is TRBV9; possibly TRBD2 for D (6 bases). CDR3 length: 17 residues. V lost 2 bases and J 4 bases, leaving 20 bases between the germline ends. Germline-derived CDR1 and CDR2 are SGDLS and YYNGEE. CDR3 nucleotide sequence: TGTGCCAGCAGCGTCTTTTCTTCCGTGGAGGGCCCAGATACGCAGTATTTT. It is translated as CASSVFSSVEGPDTQYF.

V and J are TRBV14 and TRBJ1-2; D unresolved. The CDR3 covers 12 residues. Deletions cut 1 base from V and 8 bases from J, with 8 bases between. Per germline, CDR1 SGHDN and CDR2 FVKESK. CDR3 in amino acids: CASSQGAWGYTF. CDR3 sequence (DNA): TGTGCCAGCAGCCAAGGGGCCTGGGGCTACACCTTC.

This clone was seen only a few times. The CDR3, as DNA: TGCAGCGGGCGACAGTCAACTAATGAAAAACTGTTTTTT. Translating it yields CSGRQSTNEKLFF. The genes are TRBV29-1 and TRBJ1-4, with D perhaps TRBD1 (5 bases). There are 13 residues in the CDR3. With 7 bases removed from V and 0 bases from J, the gap between germline ends came to 9 bases. Germline V lookup: CDR1 SQVTM, CDR2 ANQGSEA.

The chain carries TRBV6-5 and TRBJ2-4; D not certain. The CDR3 is 14 amino acids. V was cut by 0 bases and J by 4 bases, with 7 bases left in between. In germline, CDR1 is MNHEY, CDR2 SVGAGI. The CDR3 DNA follows: TGTGCCAGCAGTTACTCTTATGTTAAAAACATTCAGTACTTC. It yields the protein CASSYSYVKNIQYF.

The V gene is TRBV6-5, the J gene TRBJ2-7; 7 nucleotides match TRBD2. The CDR3 has 15 amino acids. Germline-derived CDR1 and CDR2 are MNHEY and SVGAGI. V lost 4 bases and J lost 2; bases outside the gene matches: 8. The CDR3 protein is CASSSLGGSTYEQYF. In DNA form, the CDR3 reads TGTGCCAGCAGTTCCCTGGGGGGGTCGACCTACGAGCAGTACTTC.

The chain is built from TRBV25-1 and TRBJ1-5; 9 bases align to TRBD1. Germline V lookup: CDR1 MGHDK, CDR2 SYGVNS. The CDR3 runs to 15 residues. Germline trimming cut 6 bases from V and 4 bases from J; bases unmatched to any gene: 7. DNA of the CDR3: TGTGCCAGCAGCCCGGGACAGGGAGGTAATCAGCCCCAGCATTTT. Amino acids: CASSPGQGGNQPQHF.

This clone was picked up a small number of times. V and J are TRBV5-6 and TRBJ1-1; 9 nucleotides line up with TRBD1. From germline, CDR1 is SGHDT and CDR2 YYEEEE. With 3 bases clipped from V and 4 bases from J, the junction kept 16 bases outside the gene matches. This CDR3 region has 18 residues. CDR3 in DNA: TGTGCCAGCAGCTACCCGGGACAGGGAACTCTTTATGTCACTGAAGCTTTCTTT. It encodes CASSYPGQGTLYVTEAFF.

The chain uses TRBV29-1 and TRBJ2-1; weak D call: TRBD1 (5 bases). Trimming took 7 bases from V and 8 from J, leaving 21 bases between them. This CDR3 has 14 amino acids. Germline CDR1 SQVTM, CDR2 ANQGSEA. The DNA of the CDR3 is TGCAGCGGGGCCCCCCAGGGTTTTGGGGATGAGCAGTTCTTC. This codes for CSGAPQGFGDEQFF.